What follows are 14 T cell receptor beta chains derived from one specimen sequenced in a study of T cells in Graves' hyperthyroidism and ophthalmopathy. Amplified regions were TCR beta CDR3 sequences from RNA transcripts. First-round RT-PCR targeting the TCR CDR3 was performed with the HTBI primer set. Each CDR3 protein gets one entry after TCRdb re-called the multiplex PCR reads with MiXCR. The sample lists hundreds of thousands of distinct CDR3 sequences; less than 45% were seen once. The specimen sequenced was peripheral blood or thyroid tissue (not recorded which). The receptors stem from an adult man with Graves' disease, either hyperthyroidism or ophthalmopathy (not recorded which).

This clonotype was observed a handful of times. The V gene is TRBV20-1, the J gene TRBJ1-1; perhaps TRBD1 as D (6 bases). This CDR3 contains 15 residues. V was clipped by 1 base and J by 4 bases, with 16 bases between them. CDR1 DFQATT and CDR2 SNEGSKA come from the germline V gene (reference sequence). The CDR3 spells CSARVGGATGTEAFF. The DNA for the CDR3 is TGCAGTGCTAGAGTGGGGGGGGCGACGGGCACTGAAGCTTTCTTT.

This clonotype showed up just a few times. The rearrangement uses TRBV7-9 and TRBJ1-6; TRBD1 agrees at 7 bases. The length of the CDR3 is 17 residues. V was pared by 3 bases and J by 14 bases, with 19 bases of the junction left unmatched. The germline V gene has CDR1 SEHNR and CDR2 FQNEAQ (reference sequence). Here the CDR3 reads CASSFRQGLPNSISLHF. In nucleotides, the CDR3 is TGTGCCAGCAGCTTCCGACAGGGCCTCCCGAACTCAATATCCCTCCACTTT. Using reference TRBV7-9 and TRBJ1-6 for the parts outside the CDR3, the full variable domain is DTGVSQNPRHKITKRGQNVTFRCDPISEHNRLYWYRQTLGQGPEFLTYFQNEAQLEKSRLLSDRFSAERPKGSFSTLEIQRTEQGDSAMYLCASSFRQGLPNSISLHFGNGTRLTVT.

Of note for this clonotype: A read error may be the cause here, since a much bigger clone is one base away. The gene calls are TRBV2 and TRBJ1-5; the D gene is possibly TRBD1 (5 bases). The germline V gene encodes CDR1 SNHLY and CDR2 FYNNEI. CDR3 length: 12 amino acids. CDR3 sequence reads: CAISLQVQPQHF. The CDR3 DNA reads TGTGCCATCAGTTTACAGGTTCAGCCCCAGCATTTT.

Worth noting for this clonotype: This sequence may be a read error, since a much larger clone differs from it by one base. The J gene is TRBJ1-4, the V gene TRBV20-1; possible D gene TRBD1, 6 bases. The CDR3 is made up of 15 amino acids. V lost 5 bases and J 7 bases, leaving 20 bases between the germline ends. The germline gives CDR1 DFQATT, CDR2 SNEGSKA (reference sequence). CDR3 DNA sequence: TGCAGTGCTGACCGCTTACAGGGTGAGGGTGAAAAACTGTTTTTT. This gives the protein CSADRLQGEGEKLFF.

The rearrangement links TRBV20-1 to TRBJ1-5; the match to TRBD1 covers 7 bases. J was trimmed by 0 bases and V by 6 bases; bases with no gene match: 8. Germline V gene data show CDR1 as DFQATT and CDR2 as SNEGSKA (reference sequence). This CDR3 contains 15 residues. The CDR3 spells CSATRDSGSNQPQHF. CDR3 nucleotides: TGCAGTGCCACCCGGGACAGCGGTAGCAATCAGCCCCAGCATTTT.

V is TRBV20-1 and J is TRBJ1-5, with D possibly matching TRBD1 (5 bases). The CDR3 spans 14 residues. The germline gives CDR1 DFQATT, CDR2 SNEGSKA (reference sequence). V gave up 6 bases and J gave up 3 bases, with 15 bases separating them. The chain's CDR3 is CSAIPDSSNQPQHF. CDR3 bases: TGCAGTGCAATCCCCGACAGTTCCAATCAGCCCCAGCATTTT.

This clonotype was seen at least ten times. This chain links TRBV29-1 with TRBJ1-2; 7 positions agree with TRBD1. The CDR3 totals 14 residues. Germline loops: CDR1 SQVTM, CDR2 ANQGSEA. J gave up 6 bases and V 0 bases, and 7 bases lay outside the gene matches. This CDR3 is CSVEDQGGRDGYTF. CDR3 DNA sequence: TGCAGCGTTGAAGATCAGGGGGGAAGAGATGGCTACACCTTC.

The J gene is TRBJ1-6, the V gene TRBV25-1, with D possibly TRBD1 on 5 matching bases. Germline V CDR1 and CDR2: MGHDK, SYGVNS. The CDR3 is 14 residues long. The ends were cut back, 5 bases at V and 5 bases at J, with 10 bases in the middle. As DNA, the CDR3 is TGTGCCAGCAGTCCGGGACGGGATAATTCACCCCTCCACTTT. Translated, it gives CASSPGRDNSPLHF.

This clonotype was counted between two and nine times. The chain recombines TRBV19 with TRBJ1-5; D possibly corresponds to TRBD1 (6 bases). Germline V gene sequence: CDR1 LNHDA, CDR2 SQIVND (reference sequence). Trimming removed 9 bases at V and 4 bases at J, with 19 bases between. This CDR3 contains 15 residues. CDR3 protein: CASKLDRRLNQPQHF. CDR3 coding DNA: TGTGCCAGCAAGTTGGACAGACGTCTGAATCAGCCCCAGCATTTT.

V gene TRBV29-1 combines with J gene TRBJ2-7, with D perhaps TRBD2 (5 bases). The germline CDR1 and CDR2 sequences are SQVTM and ANQGSEA. The CDR3 sequence is 12 residues long. V was trimmed by 4 bases and J by 3 bases, leaving 10 bases between them. As DNA, the CDR3 is TGCAGCGTTGCCGGGAACGACTACGAGCAGTACTTC. Protein: CSVAGNDYEQYF.

The J gene is TRBJ2-2, the V gene TRBV15; D not certain. The V and J ends lost 0 bases and 6 bases respectively, with 11 bases between them. The CDR3 totals 15 residues. The V gene's germline CDR1 is LNHNV and CDR2 YYDKDF (reference sequence). The CDR3 region is CATSRDRSISGELFF. CDR3 DNA: TGTGCCACCAGCAGAGACCGGAGTATTTCCGGGGAGCTGTTTTTT.

The CDR3 loop is CSARGAQGTTEAFF. DNA for the CDR3: TGCAGTGCTAGAGGGGCACAGGGAACCACTGAAGCTTTCTTT. The rearrangement links TRBV20-1 to TRBJ1-1; TRBD1 is a possible D gene (6 bases). V was cut by 1 base and J by 4 bases, with 13 bases left in between. The germline CDR1 and CDR2 sequences are DFQATT and SNEGSKA (reference sequence). The CDR3 has 14 residues.

The CDR3 DNA reads as TGTGCCAGCAGCAGTCGGACAGGGGATCTTTACGAGCAGTACTTC. As protein: CASSSRTGDLYEQYF. The chain has TRBV7-9 and TRBJ2-7; 9 positions match TRBD1. V lost 5 bases to trimming and J lost 4 bases; unmatched junction nucleotides: 9. CDR1 and CDR2 (germline): SEHNR, FQNEAQ (reference sequence). The CDR3 extends over 15 amino acids.

This clonotype was seen only a few times. The V call is TRBV2, the J call TRBJ2-2; 11 nucleotides line up with TRBD2. CDR1 SNHLY and CDR2 FYNNEI come from the germline V gene. CDR3 length: 15 amino acids. The junction had 9 bases not matched to a gene; V was cut back by 10 bases and J by 5 bases. CDR3 loop: CATILAGDGTGELFF. The CDR3 DNA sequence: TGTGCCACCATACTAGCGGGAGATGGGACCGGGGAGCTGTTTTTT.